One and the same sample provided the 3 T cell receptor beta chains below, sequenced in a study of radiation and T cells in renal cell carcinoma. This table comes from immunoSEQ multiplex PCR, and its TCRdb copy is limited to in-frame clones, with some not included. The data hold about 43,000 clones, with about 84% observed a single time. Time point meaning: blood 4 weeks post-SBRT, at nephrectomy. Treatment of the sample: 15 Gy SBRT to primary tumor, nephrectomy 4 weeks later. The specimen was blood, collected from a patient whose treatment included radiotherapy and nephrectomy. The origin of the receptors is a woman aged 65 to 85 with renal cell carcinoma.

The rearrangement joins TRBV5-1 to TRBJ1-2; D is undetermined. The CDR3 has 11 amino acids. V was cut by 5 bases and J by 6 bases, with 8 bases left in between. Germline-derived CDR1 and CDR2 are SGHRS and YFSETQ. The CDR3 DNA is TGCGCCAGCAGAGCCGAAGATGGCTACACCTTC. Protein product: CASRAEDGYTF.

This rearrangement joins TRBV7-2 to TRBJ2-1; 8 bases map to TRBD2. V trimming: 5 bases; J trimming: 2 bases; junction bases outside the gene matches: 11. The CDR3 is made up of 17 amino acids. CDR1 and CDR2 (germline): SGHTA, FQGNSA. This CDR3 is CASSPGGSGMAYNEQFF. CDR3 in DNA: TGTGCCAGCAGCCCCGGGGGTAGCGGGATGGCCTACAATGAGCAGTTCTTC.

V gene TRBV6-6 combines with J gene TRBJ2-1; D not certain. CDR3 length: 11 residues. The V end was cut by 4 bases, the J end by 8 bases, with 6 bases between. The germline V gene encodes CDR1 MNHNY and CDR2 SVGAGI (reference sequence). The CDR3 DNA follows: TGTGCCAGCAGTTCTGAGGATGAGCAGTTCTTC. As protein: CASSSEDEQFF.